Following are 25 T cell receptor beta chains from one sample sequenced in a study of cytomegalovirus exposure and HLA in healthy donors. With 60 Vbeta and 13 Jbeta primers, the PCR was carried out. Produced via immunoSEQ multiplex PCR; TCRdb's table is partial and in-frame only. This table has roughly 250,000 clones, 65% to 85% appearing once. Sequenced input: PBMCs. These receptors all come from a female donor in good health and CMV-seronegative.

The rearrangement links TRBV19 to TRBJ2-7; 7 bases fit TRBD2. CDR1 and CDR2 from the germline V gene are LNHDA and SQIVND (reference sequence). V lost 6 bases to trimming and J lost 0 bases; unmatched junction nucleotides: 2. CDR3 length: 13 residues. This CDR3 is CASRASGSYEQYF. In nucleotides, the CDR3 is TGTGCCAGTAGAGCTAGCGGCTCCTACGAGCAGTACTTC.

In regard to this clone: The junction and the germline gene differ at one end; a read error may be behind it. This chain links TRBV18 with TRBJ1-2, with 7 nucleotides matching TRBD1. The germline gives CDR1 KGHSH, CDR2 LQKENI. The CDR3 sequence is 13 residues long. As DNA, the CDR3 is TGTGCCAGCTCACCTGATAACAGGGGTCTTACCGCCTTC. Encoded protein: CASSPDNRGLTAF. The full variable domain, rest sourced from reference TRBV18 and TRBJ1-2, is NAGVMQNPRHLVRRRGQEARLRCSPMKGHSHVYWYRQLPEEGLKFMVYLQKENIIDESGMPKERFSAEFPKEGPSILRIQQVVRGDSAAYFCASSPDNRGLTAFGSGTRLTVV.

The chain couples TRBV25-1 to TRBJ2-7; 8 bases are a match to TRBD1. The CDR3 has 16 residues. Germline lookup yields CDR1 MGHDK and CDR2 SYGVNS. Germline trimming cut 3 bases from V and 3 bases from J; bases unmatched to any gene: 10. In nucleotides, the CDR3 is TGTGCCAGCAGTGACAGGGGGCGAAGGGGCTTCTACGAGCAGTACTTC. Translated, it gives CASSDRGRRGFYEQYF.

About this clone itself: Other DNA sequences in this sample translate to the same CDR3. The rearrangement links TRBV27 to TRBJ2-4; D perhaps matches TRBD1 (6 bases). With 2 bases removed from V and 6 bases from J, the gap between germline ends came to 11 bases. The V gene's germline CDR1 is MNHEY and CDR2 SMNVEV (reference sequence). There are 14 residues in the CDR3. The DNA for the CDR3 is TGTGCCAGCAGTTTAATGGGACACTTAAACATTCAGTACTTC. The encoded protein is CASSLMGHLNIQYF.

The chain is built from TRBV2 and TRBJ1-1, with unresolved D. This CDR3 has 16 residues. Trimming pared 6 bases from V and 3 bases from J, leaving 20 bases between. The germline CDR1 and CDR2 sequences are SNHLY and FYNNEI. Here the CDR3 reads CASRNAAGGGHTEAFF. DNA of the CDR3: TGTGCCAGCAGGAACGCAGCGGGAGGAGGACACACTGAAGCTTTCTTT. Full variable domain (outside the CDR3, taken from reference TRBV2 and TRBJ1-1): EPEVTQTPSHQVTQMGQEVILRCVPISNHLYFYWYRQILGQKVEFLVSFYNNEISEKSEIFDDQFSVERPDGSNFTLKIRSTKLEDSAMYFCASRNAAGGGHTEAFFGQGTRLTVV.

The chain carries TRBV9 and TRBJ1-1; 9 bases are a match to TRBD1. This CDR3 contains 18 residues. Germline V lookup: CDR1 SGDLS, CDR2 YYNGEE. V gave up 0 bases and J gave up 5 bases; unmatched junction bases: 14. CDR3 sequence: CASSVALERQGGETEAFF. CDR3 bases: TGTGCCAGCAGCGTAGCCCTAGAGCGACAGGGGGGAGAGACTGAAGCTTTCTTT.

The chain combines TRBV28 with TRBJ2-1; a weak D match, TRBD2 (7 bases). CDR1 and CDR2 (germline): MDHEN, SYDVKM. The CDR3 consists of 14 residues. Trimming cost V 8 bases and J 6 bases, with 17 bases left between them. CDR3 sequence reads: CASGGGRSSNEQFF. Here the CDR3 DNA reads TGTGCCAGCGGGGGCGGGAGATCTAGCAATGAGCAGTTCTTC.

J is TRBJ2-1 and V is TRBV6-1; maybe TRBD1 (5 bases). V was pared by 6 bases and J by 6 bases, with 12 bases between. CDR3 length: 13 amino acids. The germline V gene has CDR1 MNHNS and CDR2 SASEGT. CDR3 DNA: TGTGCCAGCAGATCCAGGGTTAGCAATGAGCAGTTCTTC. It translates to CASRSRVSNEQFF.

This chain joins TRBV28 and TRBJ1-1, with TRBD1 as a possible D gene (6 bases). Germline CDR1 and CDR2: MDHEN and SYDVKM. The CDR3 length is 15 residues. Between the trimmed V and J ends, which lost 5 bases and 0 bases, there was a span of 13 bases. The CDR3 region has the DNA TGTGCCAGCAGTACGAGACAGGAGCTGAACACTGAAGCTTTCTTT. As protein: CASSTRQELNTEAFF.

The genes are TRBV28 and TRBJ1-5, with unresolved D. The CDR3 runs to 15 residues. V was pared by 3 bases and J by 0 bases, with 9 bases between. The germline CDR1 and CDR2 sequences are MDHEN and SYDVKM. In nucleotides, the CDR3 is TGTGCCAGCAGTTTCCCCACCTATAGCAATCAGCCCCAGCATTTT. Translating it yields CASSFPTYSNQPQHF. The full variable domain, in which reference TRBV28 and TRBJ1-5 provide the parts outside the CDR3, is DVKVTQSSRYLVKRTGEKVFLECVQDMDHENMFWYRQDPGLGLRLIYFSYDVKMKEKGDIPEGYSVSREKKERFSLILESASTNQTSMYLCASSFPTYSNQPQHFGDGTRLSIL.

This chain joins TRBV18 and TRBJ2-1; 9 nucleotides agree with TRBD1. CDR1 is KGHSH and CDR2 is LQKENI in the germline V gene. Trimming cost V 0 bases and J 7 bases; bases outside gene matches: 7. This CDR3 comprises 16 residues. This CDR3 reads CASSPPRDRVTNEQFF. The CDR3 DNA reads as TGTGCCAGCTCACCACCCCGGGACAGGGTTACTAATGAGCAGTTCTTC.

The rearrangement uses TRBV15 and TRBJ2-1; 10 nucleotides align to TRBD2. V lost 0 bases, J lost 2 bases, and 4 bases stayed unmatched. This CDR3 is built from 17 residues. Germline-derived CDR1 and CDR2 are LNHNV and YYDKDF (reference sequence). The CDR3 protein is CATSRDGLAGAYNEQFF. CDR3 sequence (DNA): TGTGCCACCAGCAGAGATGGGCTAGCGGGAGCCTACAATGAGCAGTTCTTC.

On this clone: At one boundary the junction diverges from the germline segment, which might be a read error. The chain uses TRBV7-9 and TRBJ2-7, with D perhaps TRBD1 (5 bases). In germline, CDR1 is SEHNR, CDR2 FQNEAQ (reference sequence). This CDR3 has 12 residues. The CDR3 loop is CSSTDRPYEQYF. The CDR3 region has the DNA TGTTCCAGCACCGACAGACCCTACGAGCAGTACTTC.

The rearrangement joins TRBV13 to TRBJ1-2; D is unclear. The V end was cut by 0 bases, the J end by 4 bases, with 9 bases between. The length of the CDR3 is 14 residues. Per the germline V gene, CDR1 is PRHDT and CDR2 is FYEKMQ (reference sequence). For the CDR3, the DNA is TGTGCCAGCAGCTTAGGATATAGAAGCTATGGCTACACCTTC. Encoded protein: CASSLGYRSYGYTF.

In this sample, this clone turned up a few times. The CDR3 DNA is TGTGCCAGCAGCTTAAATAGTCACGAGCAGTACTTC. This codes for CASSLNSHEQYF. The chain is built from TRBV7-2 and TRBJ2-5; D gene uncertain. The assigned J gene may be wrong: the sequence end matches TRBJ2-7 better. The CDR3 runs 12 residues. CDR1 and CDR2 from the germline V gene are SGHTA and FQGNSA.

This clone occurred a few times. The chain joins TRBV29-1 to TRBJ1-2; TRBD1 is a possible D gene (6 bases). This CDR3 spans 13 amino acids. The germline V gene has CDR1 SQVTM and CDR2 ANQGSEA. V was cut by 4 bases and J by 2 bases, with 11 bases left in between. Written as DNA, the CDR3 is TGCAGCGTTGTGCAGGGGACCAACTATGGCTACACCTTC. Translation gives CSVVQGTNYGYTF. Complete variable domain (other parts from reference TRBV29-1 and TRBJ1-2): SAVISQKPSRDICQRGTSLTIQCQVDSQVTMMFWYRQQPGQSLTLIATANQGSEATYESGFVIDKFPISRPNLTFSTLTVSNMSPEDSSIYLCSVVQGTNYGYTFGSGTRLTVV.

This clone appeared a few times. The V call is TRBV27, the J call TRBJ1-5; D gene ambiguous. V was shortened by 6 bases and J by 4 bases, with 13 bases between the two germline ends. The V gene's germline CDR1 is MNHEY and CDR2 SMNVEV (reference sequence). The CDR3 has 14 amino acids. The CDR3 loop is CASSQVPYNQPQHF. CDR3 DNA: TGTGCCAGCAGCCAAGTGCCCTATAATCAGCCCCAGCATTTT.

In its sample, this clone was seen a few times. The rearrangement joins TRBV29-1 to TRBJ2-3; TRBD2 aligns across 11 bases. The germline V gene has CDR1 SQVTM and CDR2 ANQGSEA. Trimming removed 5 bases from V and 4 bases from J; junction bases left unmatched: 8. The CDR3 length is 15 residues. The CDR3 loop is CSVSTGSGRADTQYF. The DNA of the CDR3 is TGCAGCGTTTCCACGGGTAGCGGGAGGGCAGATACGCAGTATTTT.

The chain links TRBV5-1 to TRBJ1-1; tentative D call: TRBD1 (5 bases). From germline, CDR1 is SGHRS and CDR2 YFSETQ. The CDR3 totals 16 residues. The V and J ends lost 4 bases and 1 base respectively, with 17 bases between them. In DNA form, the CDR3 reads TGCGCCAGCAGCCTGGTCCCAGGGTTGGGGAACACTGAAGCTTTCTTT. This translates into CASSLVPGLGNTEAFF. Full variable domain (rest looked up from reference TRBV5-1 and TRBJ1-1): KAGVTQTPRYLIKTRGQQVTLSCSPISGHRSVSWYQQTPGQGLQFLFEYFSETQRNKGNFPGRFSGRQFSNSRSEMNVSTLELGDSALYLCASSLVPGLGNTEAFFGQGTRLTVV.

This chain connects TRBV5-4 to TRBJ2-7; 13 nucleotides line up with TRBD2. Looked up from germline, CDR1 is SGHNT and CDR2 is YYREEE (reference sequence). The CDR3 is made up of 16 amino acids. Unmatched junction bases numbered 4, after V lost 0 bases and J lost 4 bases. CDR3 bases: TGTGCCAGCAGCTTGGGTGGACTAGCGGGAGCGTACGAGCAGTACTTC. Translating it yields CASSLGGLAGAYEQYF.

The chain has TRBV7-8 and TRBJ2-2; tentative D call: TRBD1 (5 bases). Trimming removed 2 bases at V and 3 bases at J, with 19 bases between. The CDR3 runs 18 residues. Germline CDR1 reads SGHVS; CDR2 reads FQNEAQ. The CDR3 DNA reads TGTGCCAGCAGCTTATTTGAGACAGCCGGTGAATACACCGGGGAGCTGTTTTTT. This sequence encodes CASSLFETAGEYTGELFF.

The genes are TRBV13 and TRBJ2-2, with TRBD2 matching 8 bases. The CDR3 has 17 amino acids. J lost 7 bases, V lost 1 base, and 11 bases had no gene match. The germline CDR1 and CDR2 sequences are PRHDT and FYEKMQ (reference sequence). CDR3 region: CASSLAYGGRLGGELFF. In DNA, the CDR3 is TGTGCCAGCAGCTTAGCCTACGGCGGGAGGCTAGGCGGGGAGCTGTTTTTT.

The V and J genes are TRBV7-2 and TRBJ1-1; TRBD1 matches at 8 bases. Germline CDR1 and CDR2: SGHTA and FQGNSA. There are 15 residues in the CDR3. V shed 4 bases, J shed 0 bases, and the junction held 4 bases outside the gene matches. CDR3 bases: TGTGCCAGCAGCTCCCGGACAGGGCTGAACACTGAAGCTTTCTTT. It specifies CASSSRTGLNTEAFF.

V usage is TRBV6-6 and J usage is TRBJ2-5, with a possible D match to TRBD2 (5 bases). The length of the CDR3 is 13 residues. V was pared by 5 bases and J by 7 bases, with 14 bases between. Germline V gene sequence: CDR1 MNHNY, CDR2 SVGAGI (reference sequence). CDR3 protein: CASSARLPGTQYF. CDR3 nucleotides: TGTGCCAGCAGTGCGCGACTACCTGGGACCCAGTACTTC.

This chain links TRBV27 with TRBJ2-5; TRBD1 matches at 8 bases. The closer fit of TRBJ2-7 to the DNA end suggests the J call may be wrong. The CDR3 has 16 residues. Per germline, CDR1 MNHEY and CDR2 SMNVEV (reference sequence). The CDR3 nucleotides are TGTGCCAGCAGTTTATCGCAGGGGGCGACCCCCTACGAGCAGTACTTC. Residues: CASSLSQGATPYEQYF.